The 27 T cell receptor beta chains below all came from one sample that was sequenced in a study of CD8 T cells in ankylosing spondylitis. TCRdb re-analysed the 5' RACE reads in MiXCR, keeping a single row per CDR3 protein. The sample shows roughly 160,000 distinct CDR3 sequences, around 10% of them seen only once. The specimen sequenced was blood, either unsorted or a sorted T cell fraction (not recorded which). All receptors come from a male donor with ankylosing spondylitis or in good health (not recorded which).

This clonotype was detected ten times or more. The chain joins TRBV3-1 to TRBJ2-7, with 8 bases fitting TRBD2. Germline V CDR1 and CDR2: LGHDT, YNNKEL (reference sequence). The CDR3 runs to 16 residues. J was trimmed by 5 bases and V by 3 bases; bases with no gene match: 12. The CDR3 coding sequence is TGTGCCAGCAGCCATGGAATTAGCGGGAATTTTGACGAGCAGTACTTC. Encoded protein: CASSHGISGNFDEQYF.

This chain connects TRBV7-9 to TRBJ1-1; D may be TRBD1 (5 bases). Germline V lookup: CDR1 SEHNR, CDR2 FQNEAQ (reference sequence). The germline V and J ends were trimmed by 3 bases and 4 bases, with 12 bases remaining between them. This CDR3 spans 14 amino acids. The CDR3 region is CASSLGGLGTEAFF. The CDR3 nucleotides are TGTGCCAGCAGCTTGGGGGGGTTGGGCACTGAAGCTTTCTTT.

The chain uses TRBV27 and TRBJ2-3; 9 nucleotides match TRBD2. The CDR3 length is 13 residues. V dropped 6 bases and J dropped 7; count of bases not matched to a gene: 5. Germline-derived CDR1 and CDR2 are MNHEY and SMNVEV (reference sequence). CDR3 bases: TGTGCCAGCAGGGGACTAGCCATGAATACGCAGTATTTT. It yields the protein CASRGLAMNTQYF.

This clonotype was seen more than once but under ten times. This rearrangement joins TRBV7-9 to TRBJ2-7; 7 bases are a match to TRBD2. The CDR3 consists of 13 residues. The germline V gene encodes CDR1 SEHNR and CDR2 FQNEAQ (reference sequence). J lost 4 bases, V lost 4 bases, and 4 bases had no gene match. The CDR3 nucleotides read TGTGCCAGCAGCTCGAGGACTAGTTACGAGCAGTACTTC. Its protein is CASSSRTSYEQYF.

This clonotype was observed at least ten times. The V call is TRBV5-1, the J call TRBJ2-5; no clear D. Germline CDR1 SGHRS, CDR2 YFSETQ. This CDR3 region has 15 residues. V was shortened by 4 bases and J by 4 bases, with 17 bases between the two germline ends. CDR3 region: CASSAGLQPGETQYF. Here the CDR3 DNA reads TGCGCCAGCAGCGCCGGGCTTCAACCTGGAGAGACCCAGTACTTC.

This clonotype occurred many times. The chain couples TRBV5-1 to TRBJ2-7; either TRBD1 or TRBD2 may fit D (5 bases each). From germline, CDR1 is SGHRS and CDR2 YFSETQ. The CDR3 sequence is 14 residues long. The V end lost 4 bases, the J end lost 5 bases, and 16 bases lay between the germline ends. Here the CDR3 reads CASSLRTGTHEQYF. CDR3 DNA sequence: TGCGCCAGCAGCCTCCGAACTGGGACCCACGAGCAGTACTTC. The entire variable domain, with the rest obtained from reference TRBV5-1 and TRBJ2-7, is as follows: KAGVTQTPRYLIKTRGQQVTLSCSPISGHRSVSWYQQTPGQGLQFLFEYFSETQRNKGNFPGRFSGRQFSNSRSEMNVSTLELGDSALYLCASSLRTGTHEQYFGPGTRLTVT.

In this sample, this clonotype turned up many times. This chain links TRBV6-5 with TRBJ2-7; 9 bases map to TRBD2. The CDR3 consists of 15 residues. From germline, CDR1 is MNHEY and CDR2 SVGAGI. V shed 5 bases, J shed 3 bases, and the junction held 8 bases outside the gene matches. CDR3 sequence (DNA): TGTGCCAGCAGTGACTGGAGCGGGAGGAGCTACGAGCAGTACTTC. Translated, it gives CASSDWSGRSYEQYF.

This clonotype has ten or more counts. This sequence joins TRBV5-1 and TRBJ2-1; the D is unclear. The V end lost 1 base, the J end lost 5 bases, and 10 bases lay between the germline ends. The CDR3 contains 14 residues. Germline lookup yields CDR1 SGHRS and CDR2 YFSETQ. CDR3 DNA: TGCGCCAGCAGCTTGTTCGGGCAGGACAATGAGCAGTTCTTC. This codes for CASSLFGQDNEQFF.

The chain carries TRBV27 and TRBJ1-1; D might be TRBD1 (5 bases). Germline lookup yields CDR1 MNHEY and CDR2 SMNVEV (reference sequence). The CDR3 runs to 16 residues. Trimming took 2 bases from V and 1 from J, leaving 14 bases between them. CDR3 sequence: CASSLMQGRPNTEAFF. The DNA of the CDR3 is TGTGCCAGCAGTTTAATGCAGGGCCGACCGAACACTGAAGCTTTCTTT.

This clonotype was picked up many times. The genes are TRBV5-1 and TRBJ2-1; the match to TRBD1 covers 9 bases. J was trimmed by 2 bases and V by 4 bases; bases with no gene match: 7. Germline CDR1 is SGHRS and CDR2 is YFSETQ. The CDR3 is 16 residues long. The DNA for the CDR3 is TGCGCCAGCAGCCGTACGGACAGGGGTGCCTACAATGAGCAGTTCTTC. Its protein is CASSRTDRGAYNEQFF.

This clonotype was detected many times. This chain uses TRBV12-3 or TRBV12-4 with TRBJ2-2, with 11 bases identical to TRBD2. V trimming: 5 bases; J trimming: 7 bases; junction bases outside the gene matches: 12. The CDR3 runs to 17 residues. The CDR3 nucleotides read TGTGCCAGCAGTCCCGATAGACTAGCGGGGAAGGGCGGGGAGCTGTTTTTT. Protein product: CASSPDRLAGKGGELFF.

The chain uses TRBV11-3 and TRBJ2-1; D is ambiguous. The CDR3 totals 16 residues. Trimming left V 2 bases short and J 0 bases short, with 11 bases between. Per germline, CDR1 SGHNT and CDR2 YENEEA. Here the CDR3 DNA reads TGTGCCAGCAGCTTAAAGCTCCTGAGCTCCTACAATGAGCAGTTCTTC. Translated: CASSLKLLSSYNEQFF.

The chain is built from TRBV27 and TRBJ2-3; 8 positions match TRBD2. V lost 7 bases, J lost 5 bases, and 8 bases stayed unmatched. CDR1 is MNHEY, CDR2 SMNVEV, per germline (reference sequence). This CDR3 region has 14 residues. CDR3 in DNA: TGTGCCAGCAAAGCCCGGGGGGGCGTAGATACGCAGTATTTT. It yields the protein CASKARGGVDTQYF.

The chain joins TRBV4-3 to TRBJ1-2; D is perhaps TRBD1 (5 bases). The CDR3 runs to 16 residues. Germline lookup yields CDR1 LGHNA and CDR2 YSLEER. V lost 4 bases and J lost 4, with 19 bases in between. The CDR3 bases are TGCGCCAGCAGCCCGACCCGGAATACAGGATCCTATGGCTACACCTTC. Amino acids: CASSPTRNTGSYGYTF.

This clonotype has a handful of counts. J is TRBJ2-3 and V is TRBV20-1; TRBD2 is a possible D gene (6 bases). The CDR3 extends over 13 amino acids. V gave up 5 bases and J gave up 9 bases, with 18 bases separating them. Germline V gene lookup returns CDR1 DFQATT and CDR2 SNEGSKA (reference sequence). Here the CDR3 DNA reads TGCAGTGCTCTTCGGACTGGGGAGGACACGCAGTATTTT. Its translation: CSALRTGEDTQYF.

This clonotype was seen ten or more times. The rearrangement joins TRBV29-1 to TRBJ2-5; D gene unclear. Germline CDR1 and CDR2: SQVTM and ANQGSEA. The CDR3 is made up of 14 amino acids. V shed 6 bases and J shed 5 bases, with 19 bases lying between them. The CDR3 DNA reads as TGCAGCGTCCGAAAGGAGATCGGATCGGAGACCCAGTACTTC. Protein: CSVRKEIGSETQYF.

The sample holds a few counts of this clonotype. J is TRBJ2-1 and V is TRBV7-8; 15 bases are a match to TRBD2. Germline CDR1 SGHVS, CDR2 FQNEAQ. Trimming cost V 5 bases and J 4 bases; bases outside gene matches: 6. The CDR3 consists of 17 residues. The CDR3 DNA reads as TGTGCCAGCAGCGGCGGGACTAGCGGGGGGTCATACAATGAGCAGTTCTTC. It is translated as CASSGGTSGGSYNEQFF.

V is TRBV4-1 and J is TRBJ1-2, with no clear D. CDR1 and CDR2 (germline): MGHRA, YSYEKL. The CDR3 has 14 residues. V was shortened by 0 bases and J by 2 bases, with 7 bases between the two germline ends. The CDR3 loop reads CASSQDGVNYGYTF. CDR3 DNA sequence: TGCGCCAGCAGCCAAGATGGGGTGAACTATGGCTACACCTTC.

This clonotype was counted a few times. The chain recombines TRBV2 with TRBJ1-2; the D gene is possibly TRBD1 (6 bases). Germline loops: CDR1 SNHLY, CDR2 FYNNEI. There are 15 residues in the CDR3. Trimming pared 7 bases from V and 5 bases from J, leaving 20 bases between. The CDR3: CASILTPGTQYGYTF. Here the CDR3 DNA reads TGTGCCAGCATTCTCACTCCCGGGACACAGTATGGCTACACCTTC.

This clonotype was counted a few times. The chain is built from TRBV27 and TRBJ2-5; the D is unclear. V was cut by 1 base and J by 5 bases, with 8 bases left in between. CDR3 length: 13 residues. CDR1 is MNHEY and CDR2 is SMNVEV in the germline V gene (reference sequence). The chain's CDR3 is CASSLFGPETQYF. CDR3 nucleotide sequence: TGTGCCAGCAGTTTATTTGGCCCGGAGACCCAGTACTTC.

This clonotype was counted many times. The chain links TRBV20-1 to TRBJ2-3; TRBD1 agrees at 8 bases. V gave up 0 bases and J gave up 4 bases; unmatched junction bases: 3. Germline-derived CDR1 and CDR2 are DFQATT and SNEGSKA (reference sequence). The CDR3 is made up of 14 amino acids. Written as DNA, the CDR3 is TGCAGTGCTAGAGAATCAGGGGGCGCAGATACGCAGTATTTT. Its translation: CSARESGGADTQYF.

This chain joins TRBV5-1 and TRBJ2-5; unclear D gene. The CDR3 is 11 residues long. V lost 6 bases and J lost 3, with 6 bases in between. Germline CDR1 SGHRS, CDR2 YFSETQ. CDR3 protein: CASTTEETQYF. In DNA, the CDR3 is TGCGCCAGCACAACGGAAGAGACCCAGTACTTC.

This clonotype was seen at least ten times. The CDR3 DNA reads as TGTGCCAGCAGTCGAACAGGGTACAATCAGCCCCAGCATTTT. It codes for CASSRTGYNQPQHF. The genes are TRBV6-1 and TRBJ1-5, with a possible D match to TRBD1 (6 bases). This CDR3 is 14 amino acids long. Germline CDR1 MNHNS, CDR2 SASEGT. The V end was cut by 5 bases, the J end by 3 bases, with 11 bases between.

The table lists this clonotype with many counts. The chain is built from TRBV28 and TRBJ1-5; TRBD1 might be the D (6 bases). CDR1 and CDR2 from the germline V gene are MDHEN and SYDVKM. V was clipped by 5 bases and J by 0 bases, with 14 bases between them. The CDR3 runs 16 residues. This CDR3 reads CASSLTGYGSNQPQHF. The CDR3 coding sequence is TGTGCCAGCAGTCTTACAGGGTACGGTAGCAATCAGCCCCAGCATTTT.

Comment on this clonotype: Its ends do not fully match the called genes, so a read error is possible. The chain couples TRBV5-1 to TRBJ2-1; 9 nucleotides line up with TRBD2. This CDR3 is built from 19 residues. CDR1 and CDR2 (germline): SGHRS, YFSETQ. CDR3 in DNA: TGCGTCAGCAGCTTGATTGGGCTAGCGGGACTAAAAGCCTACAATGAGCAGTTCTTC. Translated, it gives CVSSLIGLAGLKAYNEQFF. The whole variable domain, filled in from reference TRBV5-1 and TRBJ2-1, reads KAGVTQTPRYLIKTRGQQVTLSCSPISGHRSVSWYQQTPGQGLQFLFEYFSETQRNKGNFPGRFSGRQFSNSRSEMNVSTLELGDSALYLCVSSLIGLAGLKAYNEQFFGPGTRLTVL.

V usage is TRBV15 and J usage is TRBJ1-2; no firm D call. The CDR3 is made up of 12 amino acids. Trimming pared 0 bases from V and 7 bases from J, leaving 6 bases between. In germline, CDR1 is LNHNV, CDR2 YYDKDF (reference sequence). CDR3 nucleotide sequence: TGTGCCACCAGCAGAGAAGCGGCTGGCTACACCTTC. As protein: CATSREAAGYTF.

In its sample, this clonotype was seen a few times. V gene TRBV2 combines with J gene TRBJ1-2, with D unresolved. Germline loops: CDR1 SNHLY, CDR2 FYNNEI. The CDR3 has 12 residues. With 4 bases removed from V and 8 bases from J, the gap between germline ends came to 11 bases. Here the CDR3 DNA reads TGTGCCAGCAGTGGGGGATTTGAGGGCTACACCTTC. Protein product: CASSGGFEGYTF.